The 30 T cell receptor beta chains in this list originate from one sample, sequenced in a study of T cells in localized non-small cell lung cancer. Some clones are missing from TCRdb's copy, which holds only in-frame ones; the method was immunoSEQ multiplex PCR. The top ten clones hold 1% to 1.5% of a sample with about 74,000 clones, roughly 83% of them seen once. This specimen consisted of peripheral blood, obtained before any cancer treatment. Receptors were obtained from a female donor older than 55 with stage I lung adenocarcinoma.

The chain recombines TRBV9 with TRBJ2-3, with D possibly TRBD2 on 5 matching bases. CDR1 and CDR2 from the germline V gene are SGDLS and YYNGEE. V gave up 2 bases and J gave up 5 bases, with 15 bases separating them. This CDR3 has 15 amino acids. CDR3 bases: TGTGCCAGCAGCGTGGGCGGGCTAGTGTTAGATACGCAGTATTTT. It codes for CASSVGGLVLDTQYF.

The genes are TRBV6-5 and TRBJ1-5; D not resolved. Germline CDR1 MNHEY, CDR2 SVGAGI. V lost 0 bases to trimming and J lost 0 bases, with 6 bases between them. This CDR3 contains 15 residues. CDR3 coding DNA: TGTGCCAGCAGTTACTCCTACCTTAGCAATCAGCCCCAGCATTTT. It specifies CASSYSYLSNQPQHF.

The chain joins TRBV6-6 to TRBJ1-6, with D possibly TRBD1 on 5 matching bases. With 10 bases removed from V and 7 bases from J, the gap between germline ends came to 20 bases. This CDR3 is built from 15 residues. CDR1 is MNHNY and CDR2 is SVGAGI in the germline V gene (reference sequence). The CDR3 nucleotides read TGTGCCACCGGAGGGGTAAAGCAGGTCAATTCACCCCTCCACTTT. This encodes CATGGVKQVNSPLHF.

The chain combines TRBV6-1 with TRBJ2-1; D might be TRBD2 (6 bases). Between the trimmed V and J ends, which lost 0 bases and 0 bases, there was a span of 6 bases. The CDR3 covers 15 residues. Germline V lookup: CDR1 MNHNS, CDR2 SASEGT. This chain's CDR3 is CASSEASGSYNEQFF. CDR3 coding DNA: TGTGCCAGCAGTGAAGCTAGCGGCTCCTACAATGAGCAGTTCTTC.

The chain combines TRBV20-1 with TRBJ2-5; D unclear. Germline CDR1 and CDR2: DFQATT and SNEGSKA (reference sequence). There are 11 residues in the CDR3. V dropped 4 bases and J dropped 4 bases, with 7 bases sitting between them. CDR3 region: CSAIYRETQYF. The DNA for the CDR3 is TGCAGTGCTATCTACAGAGAGACCCAGTACTTC.

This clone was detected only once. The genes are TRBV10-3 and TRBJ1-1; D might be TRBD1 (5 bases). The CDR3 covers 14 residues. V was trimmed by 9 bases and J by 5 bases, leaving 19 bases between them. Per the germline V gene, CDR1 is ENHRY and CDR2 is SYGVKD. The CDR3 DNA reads TGTGCCATTCTCAAAGGGCTCGAGGGGACTGAAGCTTTCTTT. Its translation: CAILKGLEGTEAFF.

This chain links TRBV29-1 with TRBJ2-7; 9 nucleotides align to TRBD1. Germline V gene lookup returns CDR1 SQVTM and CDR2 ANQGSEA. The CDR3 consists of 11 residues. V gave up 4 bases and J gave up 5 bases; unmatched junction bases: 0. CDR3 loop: CSVGTGDEQYF. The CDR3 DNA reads TGCAGCGTTGGGACAGGGGACGAGCAGTACTTC.

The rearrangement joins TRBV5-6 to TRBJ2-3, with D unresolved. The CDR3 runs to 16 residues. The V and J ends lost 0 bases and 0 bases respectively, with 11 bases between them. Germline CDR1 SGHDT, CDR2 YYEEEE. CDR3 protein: CASSLAVSRSTDTQYF. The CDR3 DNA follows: TGTGCCAGCAGCTTGGCCGTCTCCCGCAGCACAGATACGCAGTATTTT.

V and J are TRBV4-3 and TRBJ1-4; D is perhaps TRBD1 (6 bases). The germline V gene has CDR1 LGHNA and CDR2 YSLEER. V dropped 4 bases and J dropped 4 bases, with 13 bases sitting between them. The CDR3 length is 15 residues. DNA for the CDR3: TGCGCCAGCAGCCCTTCGACAGGCTATAATGAAAAACTGTTTTTT. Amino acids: CASSPSTGYNEKLFF.

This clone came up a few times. CDR3 residues: CASSSPGTRGDGYTF. The CDR3 DNA is TGTGCCAGCAGTTCCCCCGGGACGAGGGGCGATGGCTACACCTTC. The chain has TRBV6-6 and TRBJ1-2; a possible D gene is TRBD1 (5 bases). This CDR3 is built from 15 residues. Trimming shortened V by 4 bases and J by 6 bases, and 18 bases separated the two germline ends. From germline, CDR1 is MNHNY and CDR2 SVGAGI (reference sequence).

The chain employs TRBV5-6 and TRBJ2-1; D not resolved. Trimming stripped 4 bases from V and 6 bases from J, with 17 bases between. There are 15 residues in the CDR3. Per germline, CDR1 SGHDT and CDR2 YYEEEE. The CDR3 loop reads CASSPMAGPLNEQFF. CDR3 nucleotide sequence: TGTGCCAGCAGCCCCATGGCAGGACCTCTCAATGAGCAGTTCTTC. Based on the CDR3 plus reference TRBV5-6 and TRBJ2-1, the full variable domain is DAGVTQSPTHLIKTRGQQVTLRCSPKSGHDTVSWYQQALGQGPQFIFQYYEEEERQRGNFPDRFSGHQFPNYSSELNVNALLLGDSALYLCASSPMAGPLNEQFFGPGTRLTVL.

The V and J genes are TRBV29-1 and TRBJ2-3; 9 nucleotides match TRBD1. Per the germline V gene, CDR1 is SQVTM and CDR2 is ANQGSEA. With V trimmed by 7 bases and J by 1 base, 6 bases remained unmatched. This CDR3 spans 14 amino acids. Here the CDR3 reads CSGWGQGGTDTQYF. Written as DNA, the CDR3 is TGCAGCGGATGGGGACAGGGAGGCACAGATACGCAGTATTTT.

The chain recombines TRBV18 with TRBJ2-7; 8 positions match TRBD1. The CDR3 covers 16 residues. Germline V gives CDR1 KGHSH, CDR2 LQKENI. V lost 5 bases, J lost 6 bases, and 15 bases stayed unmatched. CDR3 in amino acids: CASSSNTGTGSSEQYF. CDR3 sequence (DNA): TGTGCCAGCTCATCGAATACCGGGACAGGCTCTTCCGAGCAGTACTTC.

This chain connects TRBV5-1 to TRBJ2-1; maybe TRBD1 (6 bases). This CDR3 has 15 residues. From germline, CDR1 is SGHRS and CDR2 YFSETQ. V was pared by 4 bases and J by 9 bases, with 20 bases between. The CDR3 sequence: CASSQGHRGPSEQFF. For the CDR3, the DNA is TGCGCCAGCAGCCAGGGACATCGAGGGCCGAGTGAGCAGTTCTTC.

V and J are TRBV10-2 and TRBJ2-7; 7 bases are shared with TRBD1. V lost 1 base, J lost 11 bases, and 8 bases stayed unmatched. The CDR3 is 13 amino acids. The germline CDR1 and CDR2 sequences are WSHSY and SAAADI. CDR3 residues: CASSELNRGFEYF. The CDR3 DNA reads TGCGCCAGCAGTGAGTTAAACAGGGGTTTCGAGTACTTC.

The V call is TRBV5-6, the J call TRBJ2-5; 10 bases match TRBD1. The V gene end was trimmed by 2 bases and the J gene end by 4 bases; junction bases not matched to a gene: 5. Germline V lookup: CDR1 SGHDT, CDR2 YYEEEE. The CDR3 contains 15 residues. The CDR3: CASSFGTGEGETQYF. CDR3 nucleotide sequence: TGTGCCAGCAGCTTTGGGACAGGGGAGGGAGAGACCCAGTACTTC. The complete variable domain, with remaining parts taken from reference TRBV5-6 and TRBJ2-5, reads DAGVTQSPTHLIKTRGQQVTLRCSPKSGHDTVSWYQQALGQGPQFIFQYYEEEERQRGNFPDRFSGHQFPNYSSELNVNALLLGDSALYLCASSFGTGEGETQYFGPGTRLLVL.

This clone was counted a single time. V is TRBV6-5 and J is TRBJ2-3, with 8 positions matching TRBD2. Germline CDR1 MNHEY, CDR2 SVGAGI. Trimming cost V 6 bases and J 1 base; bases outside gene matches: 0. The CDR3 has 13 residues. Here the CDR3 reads CASRRGGTDTQYF. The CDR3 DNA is TGTGCCAGCAGGCGGGGGGGCACAGATACGCAGTATTTT.

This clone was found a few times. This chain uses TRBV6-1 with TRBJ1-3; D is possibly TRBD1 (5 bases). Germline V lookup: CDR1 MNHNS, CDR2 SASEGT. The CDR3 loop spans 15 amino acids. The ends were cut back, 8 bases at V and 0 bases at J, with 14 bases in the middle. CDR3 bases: TGTGCCAGCGACATCGTGGGGGACTCTGGAAACACCATATATTTT. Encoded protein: CASDIVGDSGNTIYF.

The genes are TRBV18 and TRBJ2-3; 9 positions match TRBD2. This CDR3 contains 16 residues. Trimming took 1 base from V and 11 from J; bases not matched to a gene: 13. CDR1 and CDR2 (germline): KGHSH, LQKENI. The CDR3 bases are TGTGCCAGCTCACCACAATCGCGGGAGGGGCGTTCGGGGCAGTATTTT. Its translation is CASSPQSREGRSGQYF.

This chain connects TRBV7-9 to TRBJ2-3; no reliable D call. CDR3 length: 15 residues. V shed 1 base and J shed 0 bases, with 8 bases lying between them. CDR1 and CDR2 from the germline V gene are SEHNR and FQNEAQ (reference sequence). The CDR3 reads CASSLDAASTDTQYF. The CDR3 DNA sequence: TGTGCCAGCAGCTTAGATGCTGCTAGCACAGATACGCAGTATTTT.

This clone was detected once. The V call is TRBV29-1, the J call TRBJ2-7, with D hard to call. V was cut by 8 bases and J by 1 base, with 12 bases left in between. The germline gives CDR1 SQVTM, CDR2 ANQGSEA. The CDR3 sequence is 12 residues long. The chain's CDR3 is CSIRAESYEQYF. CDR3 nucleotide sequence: TGCAGCATCCGGGCGGAATCCTACGAGCAGTACTTC.

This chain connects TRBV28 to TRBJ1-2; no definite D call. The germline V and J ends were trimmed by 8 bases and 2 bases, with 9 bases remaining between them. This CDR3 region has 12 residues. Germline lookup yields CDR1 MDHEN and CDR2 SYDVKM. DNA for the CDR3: TGTGCCAGCCAAAGACGGAACTATGGCTACACCTTC. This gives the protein CASQRRNYGYTF.

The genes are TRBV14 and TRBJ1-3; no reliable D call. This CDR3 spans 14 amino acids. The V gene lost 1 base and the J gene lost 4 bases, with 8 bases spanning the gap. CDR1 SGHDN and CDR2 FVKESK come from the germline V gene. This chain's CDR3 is CASSQAGFGNTIYF. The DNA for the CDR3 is TGTGCCAGCAGCCAAGCGGGATTCGGAAACACCATATATTTT.

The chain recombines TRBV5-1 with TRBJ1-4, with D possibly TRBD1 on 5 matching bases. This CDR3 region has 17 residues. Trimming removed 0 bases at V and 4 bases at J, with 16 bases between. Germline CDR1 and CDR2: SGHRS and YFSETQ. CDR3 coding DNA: TGCGCCAGCAGCTTGGAAGGCGGGGGTCGGAATAATGAAAAACTGTTTTTT. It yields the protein CASSLEGGGRNNEKLFF.

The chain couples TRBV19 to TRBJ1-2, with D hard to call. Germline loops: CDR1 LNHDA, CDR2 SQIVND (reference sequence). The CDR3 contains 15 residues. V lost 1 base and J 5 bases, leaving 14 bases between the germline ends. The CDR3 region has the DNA TGTGCCAGTAGTATAGCCCGAGCTATGGGGTATGGCTACACCTTC. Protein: CASSIARAMGYGYTF.

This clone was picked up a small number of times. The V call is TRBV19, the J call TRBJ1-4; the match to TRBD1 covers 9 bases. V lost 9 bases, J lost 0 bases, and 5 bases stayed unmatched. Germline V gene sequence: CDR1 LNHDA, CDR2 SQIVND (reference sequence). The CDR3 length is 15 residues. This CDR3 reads CASRDREATNEKLFF. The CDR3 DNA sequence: TGTGCCAGCCGGGACAGGGAAGCAACTAATGAAAAACTGTTTTTT.

The CDR3: CASSWAIAGTYNEQFF. CDR3 sequence (DNA): TGTGCCAGCAGCTGGGCAATAGCGGGGACCTACAATGAGCAGTTCTTC. The chain is built from TRBV5-6 and TRBJ2-1, with TRBD2 matching over 8 bases. Germline CDR1 and CDR2: SGHDT and YYEEEE. The CDR3 extends over 16 amino acids. After removal of 3 bases from V and 2 bases from J, the junction contained 7 bases not matched to a gene. Full variable domain (remainder filled in from reference TRBV5-6 and TRBJ2-1): DAGVTQSPTHLIKTRGQQVTLRCSPKSGHDTVSWYQQALGQGPQFIFQYYEEEERQRGNFPDRFSGHQFPNYSSELNVNALLLGDSALYLCASSWAIAGTYNEQFFGPGTRLTVL.

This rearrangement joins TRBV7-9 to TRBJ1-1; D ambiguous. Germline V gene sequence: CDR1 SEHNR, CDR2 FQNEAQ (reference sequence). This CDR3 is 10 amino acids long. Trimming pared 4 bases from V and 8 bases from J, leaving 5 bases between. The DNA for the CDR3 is TGTGCCAGCAGCTACGTGGAAGCTTTCTTT. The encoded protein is CASSYVEAFF.

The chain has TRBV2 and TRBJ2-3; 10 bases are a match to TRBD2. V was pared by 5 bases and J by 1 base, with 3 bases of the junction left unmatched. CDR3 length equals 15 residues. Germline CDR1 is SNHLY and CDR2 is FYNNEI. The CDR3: CASSSLAGGTDTQYF. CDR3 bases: TGTGCCAGCAGTAGTCTAGCGGGAGGCACAGATACGCAGTATTTT.

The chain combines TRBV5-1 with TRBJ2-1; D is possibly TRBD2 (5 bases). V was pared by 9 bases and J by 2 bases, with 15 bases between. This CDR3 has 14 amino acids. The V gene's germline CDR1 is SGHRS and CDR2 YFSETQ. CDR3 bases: TGCGCCACCGGGATAAATTCTCCCTACAATGAGCAGTTCTTC. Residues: CATGINSPYNEQFF.